The 10 T cell receptor beta chains reported below all come from one sample, sequenced in a study of blood T cell repertoires in COVID-19. Profiled with immunoSEQ multiplex PCR; TCRdb holds only in-frame clones, not every one. The table includes 140,000 to 150,000 clones, 87% detected once. The sample comprised peripheral blood. The receptors shown here come from an elderly man with acute or convalescent COVID-19.

The rearrangement uses TRBV5-1 and TRBJ1-2; TRBD1 might be the D (6 bases). V was shortened by 3 bases and J by 6 bases, with 12 bases between the two germline ends. From germline, CDR1 is SGHRS and CDR2 YFSETQ. The CDR3 contains 13 residues. CDR3 bases: TGCGCCAGCAGCTCCGGGACACAGAATGGCTACACCTTC. Protein: CASSSGTQNGYTF.

The chain has TRBV5-1 and TRBJ2-1, with 11 bases aligning to TRBD2. CDR3 size: 18 residues. Germline V gives CDR1 SGHRS, CDR2 YFSETQ. J lost 12 bases, V lost 0 bases, and 17 bases had no gene match. CDR3 in DNA: TGCGCCAGCAGCTTGGCCGGGACTAGCGGCCCAACTGCGTTAGGGCAGTTCTTC. Translation: CASSLAGTSGPTALGQFF.

The rearrangement links TRBV28 to TRBJ2-6, with 8 positions matching TRBD1. With V trimmed by 3 bases and J by 2 bases, 3 bases remained unmatched. Germline V gives CDR1 MDHEN, CDR2 SYDVKM. The length of the CDR3 is 16 residues. Written as DNA, the CDR3 is TGTGCCAGCAGTTTGACAGGGGCCCCTGGGGCCAACGTCCTGACTTTC. Translated: CASSLTGAPGANVLTF.

The chain carries TRBV5-8 and TRBJ2-3; 10 nucleotides align to TRBD2. The CDR3 length is 16 residues. The J segment lost 4 bases and the V segment lost 1 base, leaving 6 bases of the junction unmatched. The germline CDR1 and CDR2 sequences are SGHTS and YDEGEE. CDR3 DNA: TGTGCCAGCAGCTTGATGCAGCGGGGGGGATCAGATACGCAGTATTTT. Amino acids: CASSLMQRGGSDTQYF.

With regard to this clone: An end of the junction differs from the germline gene, which may be a read error. This chain connects TRBV7-7 to TRBJ2-5; TRBD1 matches at 8 bases. Looked up from germline, CDR1 is SSHAT and CDR2 is FNYEAQ (reference sequence). The CDR3 contains 15 residues. In nucleotides, the CDR3 is TGTGCTAGCAGCGCACAGGGGGTGATAGGTGAGACCCAGTACTTC. Its protein is CASSAQGVIGETQYF.

The V and J genes are TRBV28 and TRBJ1-4, with a possible D match to TRBD1 (6 bases). This CDR3 comprises 15 residues. The germline V gene has CDR1 MDHEN and CDR2 SYDVKM. Trimming stripped 2 bases from V and 5 bases from J, with 12 bases between. The DNA for the CDR3 is TGTGCCAGCAGTTTAGGGGGCACTTTAAATGAAAAACTGTTTTTT. Translated: CASSLGGTLNEKLFF.

This sequence joins TRBV2 and TRBJ2-3, with D tentatively TRBD2 (6 bases). Deletions cut 7 bases from V and 2 bases from J, with 13 bases between. CDR1 is SNHLY and CDR2 is FYNNEI in the germline V gene. The CDR3 loop spans 14 amino acids. The CDR3 bases are TGTGCCAGCAAGGCGGGGTCTTTCACAGATACGCAGTATTTT. This gives the protein CASKAGSFTDTQYF.

Here the CDR3 reads CASSPSGEGNYEQYF. The DNA of the CDR3 is TGTGCCAGCAGCCCCTCGGGGGAGGGAAACTACGAGCAGTACTTC. This chain links TRBV14 with TRBJ2-7, with 7 bases lining up with TRBD2. This CDR3 spans 15 amino acids. Germline V CDR1 and CDR2: SGHDN, FVKESK. The ends lost 4 bases at V and 3 bases at J; junction bases unmatched: 9.

Comment on this clone: The sample has other DNA sequences that encode this CDR3 too. This chain uses TRBV6-6 with TRBJ2-2; maybe TRBD2 (5 bases). The CDR3 has 14 residues. V was pared by 7 bases and J by 1 base, with 10 bases between. The germline V gene encodes CDR1 MNHNY and CDR2 SVGAGI (reference sequence). The CDR3 DNA follows: TGTGCCAGCACGAGGGCAGGGAACACCGGGGAGCTGTTTTTT. Translated, it gives CASTRAGNTGELFF.

The chain carries TRBV7-2 and TRBJ2-7; the D gene is possibly TRBD1 (7 bases). CDR3 length: 12 residues. The germline V and J ends were trimmed by 5 bases and 5 bases, with 10 bases remaining between them. The germline V gene encodes CDR1 SGHTA and CDR2 FQGNSA. CDR3 sequence (DNA): TGTGCCAGCAGCCCAGGGGGGAACGAGCAGTACTTC. Translated: CASSPGGNEQYF. The whole variable domain, filled in from reference TRBV7-2 and TRBJ2-7, reads GAGVSQSPSNKVTEKGKDVELRCDPISGHTALYWYRQSLGQGLEFLIYFQGNSAPDKSGLPSDRFSAERTGGSVSTLTIQRTQQEDSAVYLCASSPGGNEQYFGPGTRLTVT.